This TCR beta chain was identified during a study of untreated major depressive disorder. Method: immunoSEQ multiplex PCR; TCRdb's copy keeps in-frame clones and lacks some. The table lists 20,000 to 25,000 clones, approximately 89% of them singletons. A remark on this clone: Its specificity is unknown.

Overall study results and limits: Only three preselected Vbeta families were compared in sequencing.

V dropped 3 bases and J dropped 3 bases, with 9 bases sitting between them. Per the germline V gene, CDR1 is MNHEY and CDR2 is SVGAGI. The CDR3 runs 14 residues. Every participant had European ancestry. This receptor was taken from a woman in her twenties or thirties in good health. The J gene is TRBJ2-1, the V gene TRBV6-5, with no clear D. The material sequenced was CD4+ T cells from PBMCs. As DNA, the CDR3 is TGTGCCAGCAGTTATACGCCGGACTACAATGAGCAGTTCTTC. It yields the protein CASSYTPDYNEQFF.